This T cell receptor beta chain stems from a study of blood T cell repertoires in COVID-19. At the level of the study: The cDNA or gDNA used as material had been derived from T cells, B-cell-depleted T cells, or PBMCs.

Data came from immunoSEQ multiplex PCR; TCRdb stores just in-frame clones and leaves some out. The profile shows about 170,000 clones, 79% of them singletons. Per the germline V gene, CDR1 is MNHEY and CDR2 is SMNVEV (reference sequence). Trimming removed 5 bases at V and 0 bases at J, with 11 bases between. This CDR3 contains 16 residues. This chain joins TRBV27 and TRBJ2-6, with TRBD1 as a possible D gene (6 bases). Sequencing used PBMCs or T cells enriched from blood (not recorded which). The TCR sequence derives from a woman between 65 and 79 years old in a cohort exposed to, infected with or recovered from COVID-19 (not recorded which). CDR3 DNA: TGTGCCAGCAGTACGTACAGGGACTCTGGGGCCAACGTCCTGACTTTC. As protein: CASSTYRDSGANVLTF.